This T cell receptor beta chain was identified during a study of T-cell memory formation after mild COVID-19. V lost 8 bases to trimming and J lost 8 bases; unmatched junction nucleotides: 11. From germline, CDR1 is LGHNA and CDR2 YNFKEQ. The CDR3 length is 14 residues. TCRdb reprocessed the 5' RACE reads with MiXCR, giving one entry per CDR3 protein. The sample holds a few hundred thousand distinct CDR3 sequences, 9.4% seen once. This clonotype was seen only a few times. The chain joins TRBV4-2 to TRBJ2-1; the match to TRBD2 covers 8 bases. The sequence derives from a man aged 18 to 35 who had mild COVID-19 (a few samples of this study predate the infection). Cell type and time point are not known. Sequencing was carried out using PBMCs or a T cell subset sorted from them (not recorded which). In nucleotides, the CDR3 is TGTGCCAGCCGCTTAACGGGGGGGTACGATGAGCAGTTCTTC. Residues: CASRLTGGYDEQFF.